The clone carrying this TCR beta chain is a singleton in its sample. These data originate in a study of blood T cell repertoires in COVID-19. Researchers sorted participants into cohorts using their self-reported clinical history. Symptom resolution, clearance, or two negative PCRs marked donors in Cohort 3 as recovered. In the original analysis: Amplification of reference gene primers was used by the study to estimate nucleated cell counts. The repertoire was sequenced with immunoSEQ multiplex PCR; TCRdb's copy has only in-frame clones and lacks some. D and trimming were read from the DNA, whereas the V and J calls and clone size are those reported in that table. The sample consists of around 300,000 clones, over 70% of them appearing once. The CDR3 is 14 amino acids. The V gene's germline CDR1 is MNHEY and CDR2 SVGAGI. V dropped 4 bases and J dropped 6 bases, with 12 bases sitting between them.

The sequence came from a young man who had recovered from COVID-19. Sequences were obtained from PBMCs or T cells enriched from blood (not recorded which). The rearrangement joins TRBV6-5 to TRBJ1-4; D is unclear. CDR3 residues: CASSWGRGHEKLFF. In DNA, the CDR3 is TGTGCCAGCAGTTGGGGAAGAGGGCATGAAAAACTGTTTTTT.